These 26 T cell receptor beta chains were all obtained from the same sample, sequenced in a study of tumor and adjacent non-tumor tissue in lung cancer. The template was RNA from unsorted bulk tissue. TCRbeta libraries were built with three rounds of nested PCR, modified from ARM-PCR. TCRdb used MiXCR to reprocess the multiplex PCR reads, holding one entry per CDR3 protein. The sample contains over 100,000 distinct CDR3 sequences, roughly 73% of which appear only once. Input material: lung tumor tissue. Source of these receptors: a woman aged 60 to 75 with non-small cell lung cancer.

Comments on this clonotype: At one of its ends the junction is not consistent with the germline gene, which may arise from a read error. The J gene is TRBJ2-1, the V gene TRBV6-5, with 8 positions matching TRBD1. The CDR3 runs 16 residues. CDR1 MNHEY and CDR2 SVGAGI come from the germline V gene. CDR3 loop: CASSYYEGQGADEQFF. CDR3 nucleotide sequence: TGTGCTAGCAGTTACTATGAGGGGCAGGGGGCAGATGAACAGTTCTTC.

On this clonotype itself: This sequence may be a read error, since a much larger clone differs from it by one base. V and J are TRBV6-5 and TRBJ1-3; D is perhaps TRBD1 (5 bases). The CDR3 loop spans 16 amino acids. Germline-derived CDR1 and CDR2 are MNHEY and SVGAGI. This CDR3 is CAISSSDRFSGNTIYF. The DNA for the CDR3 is TGTGCCATCAGTTCATCCGACAGATTCTCTGGAAACACCATATATTTT.

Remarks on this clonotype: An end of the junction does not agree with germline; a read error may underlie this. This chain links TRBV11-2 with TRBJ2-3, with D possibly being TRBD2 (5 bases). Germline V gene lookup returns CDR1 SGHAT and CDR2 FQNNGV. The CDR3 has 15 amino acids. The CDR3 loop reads CASSFSIASTDTQYF. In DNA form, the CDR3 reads TGTGCCAGCAGCTTCAGCATCGCTAGCACAGATACGCAATATTTT.

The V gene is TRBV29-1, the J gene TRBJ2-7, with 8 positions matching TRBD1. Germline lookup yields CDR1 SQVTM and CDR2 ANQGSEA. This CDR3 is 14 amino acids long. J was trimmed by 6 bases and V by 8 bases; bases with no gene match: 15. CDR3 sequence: CSIVAGRGRSEQYF. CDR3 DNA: TGCAGCATTGTCGCGGGCAGGGGGCGTAGCGAGCAGTACTTC.

The CDR3 protein is CASVRAVTGELFF. The DNA of the CDR3 is TGTGCCAGCGTTAGGGCAGTCACCGGGGAGCTGTTTTTT. This chain uses TRBV6-1 with TRBJ2-2; unclear D gene. In germline, CDR1 is MNHNS, CDR2 SASEGT. Trimming stripped 8 bases from V and 4 bases from J, with 11 bases between. This CDR3 contains 13 residues.

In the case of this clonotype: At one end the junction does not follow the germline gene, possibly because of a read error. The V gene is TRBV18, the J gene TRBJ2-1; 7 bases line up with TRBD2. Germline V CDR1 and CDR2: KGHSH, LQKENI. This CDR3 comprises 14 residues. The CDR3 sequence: CVSSPAGTYNEQFF. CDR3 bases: TGTGTCAGCTCACCAGCGGGGACCTACAATGAGCAGTTCTTC.

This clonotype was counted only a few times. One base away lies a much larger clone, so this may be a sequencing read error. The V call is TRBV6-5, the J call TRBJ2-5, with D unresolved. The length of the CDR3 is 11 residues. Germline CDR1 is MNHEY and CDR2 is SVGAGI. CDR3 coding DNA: TGTGTCAGCACCGCTGAAGAGACCCAGTACTTC. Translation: CVSTAEETQYF.

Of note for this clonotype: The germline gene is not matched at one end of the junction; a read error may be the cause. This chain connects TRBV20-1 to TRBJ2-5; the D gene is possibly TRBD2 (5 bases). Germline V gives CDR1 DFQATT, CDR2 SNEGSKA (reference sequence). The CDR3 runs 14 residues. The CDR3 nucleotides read TGCAGTGCTAGAGGGGTGGGGTGGGGAGAGACCCACTACTTC. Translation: CSARGVGWGETHYF.

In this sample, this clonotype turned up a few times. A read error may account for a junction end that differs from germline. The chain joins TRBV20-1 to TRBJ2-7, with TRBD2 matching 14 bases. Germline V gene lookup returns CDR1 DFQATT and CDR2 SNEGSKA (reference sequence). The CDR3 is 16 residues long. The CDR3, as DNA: TGCAGTGCTAAGGGGACTAGCGGGAGTGCTGTGTACGAGCACTACTTC. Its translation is CSAKGTSGSAVYEHYF.

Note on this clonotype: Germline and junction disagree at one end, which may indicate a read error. As DNA, the CDR3 is TGTACCAGCAAGCCAGGAGGGGGAGATACCCAGTATTTT. Amino acid sequence: CTSKPGGGDTQYF. The chain couples TRBV4-2 to TRBJ2-3; perhaps D is TRBD1 or TRBD2 (6 bases each). Germline V CDR1 and CDR2: LGHNA, YNFKEQ. This CDR3 is 13 amino acids long.

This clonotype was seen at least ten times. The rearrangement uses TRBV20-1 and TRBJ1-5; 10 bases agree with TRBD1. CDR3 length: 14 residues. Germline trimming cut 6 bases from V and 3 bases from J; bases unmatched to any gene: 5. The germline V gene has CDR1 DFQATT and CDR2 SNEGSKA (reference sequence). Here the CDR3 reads CSAPDRGNNQPQHF. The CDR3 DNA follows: TGCAGTGCCCCGGACAGGGGGAACAATCAGCCCCAGCATTTT.

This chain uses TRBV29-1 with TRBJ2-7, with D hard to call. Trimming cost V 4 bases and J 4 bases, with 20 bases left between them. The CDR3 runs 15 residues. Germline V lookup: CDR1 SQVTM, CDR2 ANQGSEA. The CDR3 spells CSVACSIMGSYEQYF. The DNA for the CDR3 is TGCAGCGTTGCGTGTTCAATTATGGGCTCATACGAGCAGTACTTC.

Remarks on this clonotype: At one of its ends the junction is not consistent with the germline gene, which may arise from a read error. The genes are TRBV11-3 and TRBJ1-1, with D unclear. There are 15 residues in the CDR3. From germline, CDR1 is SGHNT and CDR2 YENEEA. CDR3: CASSLDSGRDTETFF. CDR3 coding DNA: TGTGCCAGCAGTTTAGATTCGGGGAGAGACACTGAAACTTTCTTT.

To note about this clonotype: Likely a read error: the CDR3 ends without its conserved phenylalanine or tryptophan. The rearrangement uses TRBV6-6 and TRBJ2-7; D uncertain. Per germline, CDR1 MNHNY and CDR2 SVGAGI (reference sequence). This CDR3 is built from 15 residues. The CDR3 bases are TGTGTCAGCAGTCGCCAGAGAGGTGGAGACTACGAGCAGTACTAC. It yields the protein CVSSRQRGGDYEQYY.

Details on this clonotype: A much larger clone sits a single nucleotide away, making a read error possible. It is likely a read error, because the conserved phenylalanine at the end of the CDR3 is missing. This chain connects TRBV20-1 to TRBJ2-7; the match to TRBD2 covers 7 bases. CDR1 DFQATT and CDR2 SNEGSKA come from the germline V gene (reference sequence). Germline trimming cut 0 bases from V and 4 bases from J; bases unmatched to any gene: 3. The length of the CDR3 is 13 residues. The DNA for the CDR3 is TGCAGTGCTAGAGAGGGGGGGAAATACGAGCAGTACTAC. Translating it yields CSAREGGKYEQYY.

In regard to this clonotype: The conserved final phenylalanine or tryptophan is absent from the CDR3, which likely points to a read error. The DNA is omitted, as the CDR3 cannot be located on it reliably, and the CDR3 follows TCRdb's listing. The CDR3: CASSQDRGNQPRHY. The chain employs TRBV4-3 and TRBJ1-5. The CDR3 contains 14 residues when both ends are counted. Germline CDR1 is LGHNA and CDR2 is YSLEER.

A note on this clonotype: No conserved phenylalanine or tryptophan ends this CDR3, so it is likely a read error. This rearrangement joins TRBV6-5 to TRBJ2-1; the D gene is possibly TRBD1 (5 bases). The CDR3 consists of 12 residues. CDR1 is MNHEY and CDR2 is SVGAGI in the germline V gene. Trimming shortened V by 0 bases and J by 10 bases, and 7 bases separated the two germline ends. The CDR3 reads CASSYSNREQFL. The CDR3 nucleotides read TGTGCCAGCAGTTACTCGAACAGGGAGCAGTTCCTT.

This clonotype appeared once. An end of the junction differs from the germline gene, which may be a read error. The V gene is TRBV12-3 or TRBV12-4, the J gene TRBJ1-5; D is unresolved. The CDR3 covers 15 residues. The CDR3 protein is CGSTPRGKLSQPQHF. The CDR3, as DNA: TGTGGCAGCACCCCGAGAGGGAAGCTAAGTCAGCCCCAGCATTTT.

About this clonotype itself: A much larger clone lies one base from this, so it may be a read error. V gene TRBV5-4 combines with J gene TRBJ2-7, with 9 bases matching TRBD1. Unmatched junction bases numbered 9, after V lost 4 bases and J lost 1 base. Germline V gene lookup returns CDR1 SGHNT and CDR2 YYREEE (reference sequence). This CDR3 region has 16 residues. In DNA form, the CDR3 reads TGTGCCAGCAGCCCGCGGGGGACAGGGCTTTCCTACGAGCAGTACTTC. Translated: CASSPRGTGLSYEQYF.

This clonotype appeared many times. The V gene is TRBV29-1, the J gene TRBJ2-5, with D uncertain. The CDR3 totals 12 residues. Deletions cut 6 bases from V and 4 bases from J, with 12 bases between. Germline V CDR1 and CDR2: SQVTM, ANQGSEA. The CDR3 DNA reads TGCAGCGTCGGGCTAGATCGAGAGACCCAGTACTTC. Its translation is CSVGLDRETQYF.

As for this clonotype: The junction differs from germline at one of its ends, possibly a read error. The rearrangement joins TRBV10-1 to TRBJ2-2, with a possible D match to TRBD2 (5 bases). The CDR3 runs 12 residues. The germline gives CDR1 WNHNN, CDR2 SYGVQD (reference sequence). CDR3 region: CASARNAGELLF. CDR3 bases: TGCGCCAGCGCTAGAAATGCCGGGGAGCTGCTTTTT.

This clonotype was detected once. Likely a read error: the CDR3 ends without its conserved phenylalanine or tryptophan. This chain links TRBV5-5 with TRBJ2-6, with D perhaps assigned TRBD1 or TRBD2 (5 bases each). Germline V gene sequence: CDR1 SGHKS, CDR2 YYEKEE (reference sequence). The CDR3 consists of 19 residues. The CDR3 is CASSYPRGSTDSGANVLTL. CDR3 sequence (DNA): TGTGCCAGTAGCTACCCGAGGGGATCGACAGACTCTGGGGCCAACGTCCTGACTTTA.

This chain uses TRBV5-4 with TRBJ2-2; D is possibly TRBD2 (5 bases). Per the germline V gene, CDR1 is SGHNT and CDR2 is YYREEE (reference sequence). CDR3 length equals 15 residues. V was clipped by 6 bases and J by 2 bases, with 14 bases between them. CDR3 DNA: TGTGCCAGCAAGGGCGGCGGGCCTAACACCGGGGAGCTGTTTTTT. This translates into CASKGGGPNTGELFF.

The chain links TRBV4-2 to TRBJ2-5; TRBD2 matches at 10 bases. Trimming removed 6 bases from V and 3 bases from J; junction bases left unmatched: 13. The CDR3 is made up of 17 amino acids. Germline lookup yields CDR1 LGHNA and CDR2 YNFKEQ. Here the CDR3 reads CASSQTPLAGRKETQYF. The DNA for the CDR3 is TGTGCCAGCAGTCAAACCCCACTAGCGGGGCGAAAAGAGACCCAGTACTTC.

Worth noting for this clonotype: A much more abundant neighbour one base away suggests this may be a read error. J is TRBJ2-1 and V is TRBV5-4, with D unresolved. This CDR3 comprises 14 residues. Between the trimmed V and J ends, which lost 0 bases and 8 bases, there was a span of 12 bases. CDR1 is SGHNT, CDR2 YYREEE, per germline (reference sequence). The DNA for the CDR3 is TGTGCCAGCAGCTTGGAAGTAGGACGCGATGAGCAGTTCTTC. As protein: CASSLEVGRDEQFF.

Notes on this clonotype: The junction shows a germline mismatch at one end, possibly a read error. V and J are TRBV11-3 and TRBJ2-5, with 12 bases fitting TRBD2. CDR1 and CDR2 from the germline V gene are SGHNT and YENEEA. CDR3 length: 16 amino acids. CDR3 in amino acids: CTSSSRWTSGVETQYF. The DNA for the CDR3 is TGTACCAGCAGCTCCCGTTGGACTAGCGGGGTGGAGACCCAGTACTTC.